These 17 T cell receptor beta chains originate from one sample sequenced in a study of blood T cell repertoires in COVID-19. The data were produced by immunoSEQ multiplex PCR, yet TCRdb's version contains in-frame clones alone and is incomplete. The sample lists about 180,000 clones, 80% to 90% occurring once. Source material: peripheral blood. Receptors originate from a woman aged 80 or over with COVID-19, enrolled during active disease.

CDR3 sequence: CASSVVSGRGTMNTEAFF. CDR3 bases: TGTGCCAGCAGTGTGGTTTCGGGGAGGGGAACTATGAACACTGAAGCTTTCTTT. The chain uses TRBV2 and TRBJ1-1; weak D call: TRBD1 (5 bases). CDR1 SNHLY and CDR2 FYNNEI come from the germline V gene. The CDR3 has 18 residues. Trimming took 4 bases from V and 0 from J, leaving 21 bases between them.

This rearrangement joins TRBV2 to TRBJ2-2; D gene uncertain. CDR1 is SNHLY and CDR2 is FYNNEI in the germline V gene. Trimming left V 1 base short and J 7 bases short, with 13 bases between. The CDR3 is 15 residues long. In DNA, the CDR3 is TGTGCCAGCAGTGAAGTTGAGGCAGATGGCGGGGAGCTGTTTTTT. Translating gives CASSEVEADGGELFF.

J is TRBJ2-7 and V is TRBV12-3 or TRBV12-4, with 8 bases matching TRBD1. This CDR3 has 13 amino acids. The J segment lost 6 bases and the V segment lost 2 bases, leaving 3 bases of the junction unmatched. The CDR3 sequence is CASSLRTGSEQYF. In DNA, the CDR3 is TGTGCCAGCAGTTTAAGGACAGGGTCCGAGCAGTACTTC.

The V gene is TRBV9, the J gene TRBJ2-7, with 7 nucleotides matching TRBD1. Germline values: CDR1 SGDLS, CDR2 YYNGEE. This CDR3 spans 14 amino acids. The junction had 2 bases not matched to a gene; V was cut back by 0 bases and J by 2 bases. The CDR3 loop reads CASSVGGTAYEQYF. The CDR3 bases are TGTGCCAGCAGCGTAGGAGGGACAGCCTACGAGCAGTACTTC.

The V and J genes are TRBV6-5 and TRBJ2-5; weak D call: TRBD2 (5 bases). Germline V gene data show CDR1 as MNHEY and CDR2 as SVGAGI. Trimming cost V 4 bases and J 1 base, with 10 bases left between them. This CDR3 contains 14 residues. In DNA, the CDR3 is TGTGCCAGCAGTTCGGGCGGGCGCCAAGAGACCCAGTACTTC. The encoded protein is CASSSGGRQETQYF.

The J gene is TRBJ2-3, the V gene TRBV6-2 or TRBV6-3; 8 bases are a match to TRBD1. V lost 4 bases, J lost 0 bases, and 12 bases stayed unmatched. Per germline, CDR1 MNHEY and CDR2 SVGEGT. This CDR3 comprises 18 residues. The CDR3 DNA sequence: TGTGCCAGCAGTTCTCGGTCTCCGGACAGGGCGAGCACAGATACGCAGTATTTT. Protein product: CASSSRSPDRASTDTQYF.

The chain recombines TRBV9 with TRBJ2-1; 9 bases map to TRBD1. Germline CDR1 and CDR2: SGDLS and YYNGEE. Trimming removed 2 bases from V and 4 bases from J; junction bases left unmatched: 10. CDR3 length equals 17 residues. As DNA, the CDR3 is TGTGCCAGCAGCGTTTTTCCGGGACAGGGTCGGTACAATGAGCAGTTCTTC. It yields the protein CASSVFPGQGRYNEQFF.

The rearrangement joins TRBV6-2 or TRBV6-3 to TRBJ2-7; the D gene is possibly TRBD2 (6 bases). The germline V gene encodes CDR1 MNHEY and CDR2 SVGEGT. CDR3 length equals 13 residues. The V end lost 2 bases, the J end lost 5 bases, and 10 bases lay between the germline ends. The CDR3 loop is CASSYGDSNEQYF. In nucleotides, the CDR3 is TGTGCCAGCAGTTACGGGGACTCAAACGAGCAGTACTTC.

This chain connects TRBV7-6 to TRBJ1-2, with 10 positions matching TRBD1. Germline loops: CDR1 SGHVS, CDR2 FNYEAQ. The CDR3 contains 15 residues. J was trimmed by 4 bases and V by 1 base; bases with no gene match: 3. The CDR3 DNA follows: TGTGCCAGCAGCTTAGGACAGGGGGCGGTCTATGGCTACACCTTC. Translating it yields CASSLGQGAVYGYTF.

This chain uses TRBV5-4 with TRBJ2-7; 9 nucleotides align to TRBD1. V gave up 4 bases and J gave up 4 bases; unmatched junction bases: 9. This CDR3 region has 15 residues. CDR1 is SGHNT and CDR2 is YYREEE in the germline V gene (reference sequence). The CDR3 is CASSRGTGNLYEQYF. The CDR3 DNA reads TGTGCCAGCAGCCGCGGGACAGGGAATCTATACGAGCAGTACTTC.

V and J are TRBV11-3 and TRBJ2-3; no firm D call. The ends were cut back, 1 base at V and 1 base at J, with 9 bases in the middle. The CDR3 consists of 15 residues. Per germline, CDR1 SGHNT and CDR2 YENEEA. DNA for the CDR3: TGTGCCAGCAGCTTAGGGAGCTACGGCACAGATACGCAGTATTTT. Protein product: CASSLGSYGTDTQYF.

The J gene is TRBJ2-7, the V gene TRBV2; the match to TRBD2 covers 12 bases. The germline gives CDR1 SNHLY, CDR2 FYNNEI. This CDR3 comprises 15 residues. V trimming: 7 bases; J trimming: 0 bases; junction bases outside the gene matches: 4. The CDR3 region is CASTGLAGSSYEQYF. In DNA, the CDR3 is TGTGCCAGCACCGGACTAGCGGGATCCTCCTACGAGCAGTACTTC.

The chain carries TRBV2 and TRBJ1-4; 9 bases map to TRBD1. CDR1 is SNHLY, CDR2 FYNNEI, per germline. The junction had 2 bases not matched to a gene; V was cut back by 4 bases and J by 11 bases. The CDR3 is 12 residues long. Here the CDR3 reads CASSVQGAKLFF. In DNA form, the CDR3 reads TGTGCCAGCAGTGTACAGGGGGCGAAACTGTTTTTT.

V usage is TRBV29-1 and J usage is TRBJ2-4, with D possibly matching TRBD2 (6 bases). Trimming left V 3 bases short and J 2 bases short, with 8 bases between. CDR3 length: 13 amino acids. The V gene's germline CDR1 is SQVTM and CDR2 ANQGSEA. CDR3 sequence reads: CSVERGSKNIQYF. DNA for the CDR3: TGCAGCGTTGAGCGGGGATCCAAAAACATTCAGTACTTC. The full variable domain, with the rest looked up from reference TRBV29-1 and TRBJ2-4, is SAVISQKPSRDICQRGTSLTIQCQVDSQVTMMFWYRQQPGQSLTLIATANQGSEATYESGFVIDKFPISRPNLTFSTLTVSNMSPEDSSIYLCSVERGSKNIQYFGAGTRLSVL.

The chain recombines TRBV7-8 with TRBJ2-7, with TRBD1 identical over 11 bases. J lost 5 bases, V lost 2 bases, and 5 bases had no gene match. Looked up from germline, CDR1 is SGHVS and CDR2 is FQNEAQ. This CDR3 comprises 15 residues. The CDR3 here is CASSLWAGQGDEQYF. The CDR3 DNA sequence: TGTGCCAGCAGCTTATGGGCGGGACAGGGGGACGAGCAGTACTTC.

The chain carries TRBV27 and TRBJ2-7, with 7 bases lining up with TRBD2. With 6 bases clipped from V and 0 bases from J, the junction kept 20 bases outside the gene matches. The CDR3 extends over 19 amino acids. Germline values: CDR1 MNHEY, CDR2 SMNVEV (reference sequence). CDR3 loop: CASRTPGTNILTTSYEQYF. In nucleotides, the CDR3 is TGTGCCAGCAGGACCCCCGGGACTAATATACTAACGACCTCCTACGAGCAGTACTTC.

The V and J genes are TRBV27 and TRBJ1-3, with TRBD1 as a possible D gene (5 bases). Germline-derived CDR1 and CDR2 are MNHEY and SMNVEV (reference sequence). This CDR3 region has 14 residues. V was shortened by 3 bases and J by 3 bases, with 9 bases between the two germline ends. Written as DNA, the CDR3 is TGTGCCAGCAGTTTTAGGGGAGGTGGAAACACCATATATTTT. Encoded protein: CASSFRGGGNTIYF.